This T cell receptor (beta chain) stems from a study of immune evolution from preneoplasia to lung adenocarcinoma. Trimming took 3 bases from V and 8 from J, leaving 23 bases between them. The CDR3 is 16 residues long. Germline CDR1 SGHRS, CDR2 YFSETQ. Sequencing was performed with immunoSEQ multiplex PCR; in TCRdb, only in-frame clones are kept and a portion is missing. This sample has about 4,600 clones, with around four fifths found just once. The receptor's source is a person aged 55 to 79 with lung adenocarcinoma. This chain uses TRBV5-1 with TRBJ1-2, with a possible D match to TRBD1 (6 bases). Sequenced: FFPE minimally invasive lung adenocarcinoma tissue. The CDR3 here is CASSWGALGTKDGYTF. The CDR3 region has the DNA TGCGCCAGCAGCTGGGGGGCATTAGGGACAAAAGACGGCTACACCTTC.